The entry that follows covers one TCR beta chain sequence. Its binding antigen is unknown. There are no base qualities to consult, and no much larger clone falls within one base. The data are from a study of cytomegalovirus exposure and HLA in healthy donors (dated by TCRdb to about 2017). About the full investigation: An earlier analysis of fewer than 750 of the donors reported 250 to 350 Gb of sequence data and approximately 120 million unique TCR beta sequences obtained from some 170 million T cells. Approximately 300 gigabases of sequencing data and 75 million to 85 million unique TCR sequences made up an early release that covered about 640 HLA-typed donors. Of the roughly 400 genotyped donors, around 81% fell in the genetic ancestry cluster associated with self-reported Caucasian donors. The study was designed to test whether signatures of past pathogen exposure could be identified by cataloging public T cell receptors. Using immunosequencing, the study profiled T cell repertoires from 550 to 750 subjects and related those repertoires to cytomegalovirus serostatus. Along with the roughly 670-subject first cohort, a separate validation cohort of around 110 different subjects was used. To predict cytomegalovirus infection status, the study brought together high-throughput TCR immunosequencing, statistical association of individual TCRs with disease status, and machine learning. In a later analysis, previously published TCR beta repertoires from roughly 710 donors were re-analyzed and high-resolution HLA genotyping was added so that TCR occurrence patterns could be studied. Rather than using new phenotypic data, the later analysis identified candidate immune exposures from TCR beta sequences and from how often those sequences occurred across donors. An earlier analysis of around 580 of the donors used high-throughput TCR beta sequencing to judge whether each TCR beta V gene segment behaved as functional or pseudogenic. Donor age, sex, ethnicity and CMV serostatus were collected together with the repertoire data. In a later genetic analysis, genome-wide SNP genotypes for about 65% of the roughly 670 donors were used, and that subset was treated as a discovery cohort. Every repertoire in the discovery cohort had been generated on one and the same sequencing platform. Both class I and class II loci were covered by HLA typing, at four-digit resolution. Typing coverage differed by locus: A, B, C, DRB1 and DQB1 were typed in roughly 629-630 donors, DQA1 in 500 to 550, DPA1 in 606, and DPB1 in roughly 450. Because of strong linkage in the cohort, roughly five DR-DQ haplotypes were treated as single units for association and clustering. Among about 410 genotyped donors of the cohort, an average of roughly 230,000 unique TCR beta nucleotide sequences was sequenced per donor, of which about 18% were non-productive. Study-wide findings and limitations: Because counts were too low, seventeen rarely observed V segments, including chromosome 9 orphons, were excluded from the earlier analysis of fewer than 650 of the donors. In a later analysis, HLA-associated TCR beta chains showed more clonal expansion and lower generation probabilities than non-associated chains that were equally common. According to a later analysis, TCR association rates differed among HLA loci, with DRB1 alleles showing the most associated TCRs and HLA-C alleles showing the fewest. A few of the identified cytomegalovirus-associated TCR beta chains were confirmed in vitro to be specific for cytomegalovirus antigens. The sequencing pipeline was judged likely to have produced a cluster of highly shared sequence variants as a technical artifact. The classifier was reported to diagnose cytomegalovirus status with high specificity and sensitivity in both the original cohort and the validation cohort. CMV serostatus was the only immune exposure information available for the cohort. Strong co-occurrence of HLA alleles, especially DR and DQ, made assigning TCR associations to individual alleles difficult. Most CMV-associated TCR beta chains appeared to be HLA-restricted in a later analysis, and the HLA associations seemed to be driven largely by CMV exposure. Because HLA typing was missing for some donors at each locus, association tests included only the typed subset. While some public TCRs were present in many individuals, most TCR sequences turned up only very rarely across donors. In this cohort, only TCR beta chains were sequenced, and detectable features were limited by the absence of alpha or paired-chain data. In an earlier analysis of roughly 500 of the donors, most TCR beta V segments appeared in productive rearrangements about 90% or about 30% of the time, broadly matching IMGT annotations. A later genetic analysis associated a missense DCLRE1C variant with V-gene and J-gene trimming of TCR beta chains, and an independent cohort replicated the association. Roughly uniform sequencing depth across donors was assumed in presence/absence analyses, although this assumption may not hold. According to a later analysis, parvovirus B19, influenza, CMV and Epstein-Barr virus appeared linked to several top co-occurrence clusters. Correlated functional status among segregating V segments might reflect linkage disequilibrium, but an unknown experimental factor could not be ruled out. The study gave a list of about 170 TCR beta chains associated with cytomegalovirus. According to the authors, the approach could potentially be generalized to other disease states and immunological phenotypes. According to a later genetic analysis, donors in an Asian-associated ancestry cluster had fewer N-insertions in productive TCRs than the roughly 700-donor mean. At a false discovery rate of 0.05, a later analysis linked roughly 17,000 TCR beta sequences to specific HLA alleles. A further reported finding was that TCR beta sequences accurately predicted the HLA-A and HLA-B alleles for most subjects in the first cohort. Some IMGT-functional V segments, including TRBV6-2 and TRBV6-3, could not be told apart with the 87-base-pair reads, so those segments were excluded.

The cohort was made up of under 800 healthy bone marrow donors. Cohort members were all nominally healthy when sampled, although unrecorded immune exposures were likely present. The donor tested CMV seronegative, placing the donor among the 350 or so seronegative members of the cohort. A peripheral blood sample was provided by each donor, and peripheral blood mononuclear cells were used for TCR beta sequencing. Genomic DNA was extracted from the blood cell samples with the Qiagen DNeasy Blood Extraction Kit. The CDR3 measures 13 amino acids from cysteine to phenylalanine. Here the CDR3 DNA is all that survives: 39 bases in frame from base 1. CDR1 and CDR2 are drawn from the germline V gene (reference sequence): LNHDA, SQIVND. Trimming at the junction amounts to 9 bases on V and 5 bases on J, and the germline ends lie 16 bases apart. The library was made by the immunoSEQ multiplex PCR assay. For the multiplex PCR, a mixture combining 60 forward primers for TCR Vbeta segments and 13 reverse primers for TCR Jbeta segments was used. The CDR3 region of rearranged TCR beta genes was amplified from genomic DNA by a multiplex PCR assay. The amplified TCR beta libraries were sequenced on the Illumina HiSeq System as 87-base-pair reads. As for the authors' bioinformatics: A later analysis counted approximately 76 million unique TCR beta chains across the 500 to 850 repertoires, and 9 million to 14 million of these chains were shared by at least two donors. To remove PCR and sequencing errors, raw reads were error-corrected and collapsed into unique sequences using a nearest-neighbor algorithm that merged closely related sequences. Alignment of CDR3 sequences to IMGT reference sequences was used to assign V, D and J gene segments. Each retained sequence needed at least a six-nucleotide match to both a V gene segment and a J gene segment. Rearrangements were called productive when the CDR3 lacked stop codons and stayed in frame with V and J; all others were non-productive. CDR3 was defined by IMGT convention, running from the second conserved V-encoded cysteine to the conserved J-encoded phenylalanine. In an earlier analysis of around 600 of the donors, sequences lacking an unambiguous match to a single V gene segment were excluded. In an earlier analysis of 500 to 750 of the donors, V segments were called functional above 56.7% productive rearrangements and were called segregating when the between-donor standard deviation exceeded 5%. A statistical classification framework was built to diagnose cytomegalovirus status from the catalog of TCR beta chain sequences. A later analysis assigned V and J genes by comparing TCR nucleotide sequences with IMGT/GENE-DB human TR gene sequences. The TCRdist pipeline was used in a later analysis to assign CDR3 sequences and most-parsimonious VDJ recombination scenarios. In a later analysis, each TCR beta chain was defined by its CDR3 amino acid sequence together with its V-gene family, and reads lacking a unique V-gene family were excluded. To address suspected cross-contamination and a sequencing artifact, a later analysis removed some 620 highly shared, low-generation-probability nucleotide sequences. In a later analysis, a clonal expansion index was calculated for each public chain from normalized within-repertoire ranks of inferred template counts. Generation probabilities in a later analysis came from a VDJ recombination model fitted to out-of-frame rearrangements, and those results were checked against IGoR. In a later analysis, hypergeometric tests were used to score TCR-TCR, TCR-HLA and TCR-CMV co-occurrence, with a repertoire-size bias correction applied to TCR pairs. In a later analysis, false discovery rates were estimated by permuting HLA or CMV assignments 20 times. In a later analysis, co-occurring TCRs were grouped using DBSCAN, and TCRdist sequence similarity was added for clustering within HLA-allele-positive subsets. Repertoires with fewer than 30,000 or more than 120,000 public chains, plus five repertoires with anomalous nucleotide sharing, were excluded from co-occurrence clustering. TCRdb carries this immuneACCESS record with in-frame sequences only. Its versions omit some clonotypes, under half of them owing to an unresolved V gene in the studies checked, with the rest unexplained. V, J and clone size are those of that table, while D and trimming were read from the DNA. This sample lists roughly 100,000 clones; 65% to 80% were detected once. 3.6% of the sample is in the top ten clones.

The sequence joins TRBV19 to TRBJ1-1, and the D gene may be TRBD1, 6 bases matching. The origin of this receptor is a man in his sixties in good health and CMV-seronegative. Material for sequencing was PBMCs. CDR3 protein: CASTIRGGTEAFF. The DNA sequence reads TGTGCCAGCACAATCAGGGGTGGGACTGAAGCTTTCTTT.